These 15 T cell receptor beta chains originate from one sample sequenced in a study of T cell responses to AZD1222 COVID-19 vaccine. Clones were sequenced by immunoSEQ multiplex PCR, and TCRdb holds only the in-frame ones, with some missing. The sample has approximately 270,000 clones, 90% to 95% seen once; the top ten hold roughly 0.5%. Material: peripheral blood, obtained 28 days after the second AZD1222 dose. These receptors came from an adult who received the AZD1222 COVID-19 vaccine.

This chain links TRBV7-2 with TRBJ2-2; a possible D gene is TRBD1 (6 bases). Trimming stripped 5 bases from V and 7 bases from J, with 11 bases between. CDR3 length: 13 residues. CDR1 and CDR2 (germline): SGHTA, FQGNSA. The CDR3 spells CASSPRGSGELFF. The CDR3 DNA sequence: TGTGCCAGCAGCCCCAGGGGAAGCGGGGAGCTGTTTTTT.

CDR3 residues: CASSLNRVSGRSYEQYF. As DNA, the CDR3 is TGCGCCAGCAGCTTGAACAGGGTGTCCGGACGCTCCTACGAGCAGTACTTC. The V gene is TRBV5-1, the J gene TRBJ2-7; a possible D gene is TRBD1 (6 bases). Germline CDR1 reads SGHRS; CDR2 reads YFSETQ. V gave up 1 base and J gave up 0 bases, with 17 bases separating them. The CDR3 spans 17 residues.

The genes are TRBV24-1 and TRBJ2-1; 11 positions match TRBD2. J gave up 4 bases and V 6 bases, and 1 base lay outside the gene matches. The CDR3 contains 14 residues. Germline V gives CDR1 KGHDR, CDR2 SFDVKD. CDR3 sequence (DNA): TGTGCCACCAGTCTAGCGGGGGGTTACAATGAGCAGTTCTTC. It translates to CATSLAGGYNEQFF.

V is TRBV7-2 and J is TRBJ2-2, with TRBD2 matching over 11 bases. Germline V gives CDR1 SGHTA, CDR2 FQGNSA. The CDR3 extends over 17 amino acids. V lost 5 bases, J lost 4 bases, and 9 bases stayed unmatched. CDR3 in amino acids: CASSILAGGPSTGELFF. In DNA, the CDR3 is TGTGCCAGCAGCATCTTAGCGGGAGGGCCTAGCACCGGGGAGCTGTTTTTT.

Here the CDR3 DNA reads TGTGCCAGCAGTTGGTCGGCAGGGGATTACGAGCAGTACTTC. Translation: CASSWSAGDYEQYF. V gene TRBV27 combines with J gene TRBJ2-7, with a weak D call TRBD1 (6 bases). CDR1 is MNHEY, CDR2 SMNVEV, per germline (reference sequence). V lost 4 bases and J 4 bases, leaving 14 bases between the germline ends. This CDR3 comprises 14 residues.

The rearrangement joins TRBV10-3 to TRBJ2-1; no reliable D call. V was cut by 3 bases and J by 10 bases, with 7 bases left in between. The CDR3 has 11 amino acids. Germline values: CDR1 ENHRY, CDR2 SYGVKD. The CDR3 is CAISDFREQFF. The CDR3 DNA is TGTGCCATCAGTGATTTCAGGGAGCAGTTCTTC.

The CDR3 DNA reads TGTGCCAGCAGCTTAGGGCTGCATAAAGAGACCCAGTACTTC. Translating it yields CASSLGLHKETQYF. This chain links TRBV5-4 with TRBJ2-5, with unresolved D. The CDR3 totals 14 residues. Per germline, CDR1 SGHNT and CDR2 YYREEE (reference sequence). The V end was cut by 2 bases, the J end by 3 bases, with 11 bases between.

V is TRBV27 and J is TRBJ2-3; 7 nucleotides align to TRBD1. There are 16 residues in the CDR3. V shed 4 bases, J shed 2 bases, and the junction held 9 bases outside the gene matches. Germline CDR1 and CDR2: MNHEY and SMNVEV (reference sequence). CDR3 protein: CASSSRDSRPTDTQYF. CDR3 DNA sequence: TGTGCCAGCAGTTCGAGGGACAGCCGCCCCACAGATACGCAGTATTTT.

This sequence joins TRBV6-5 and TRBJ2-3; D is unresolved. The CDR3 length is 12 residues. The V gene's germline CDR1 is MNHEY and CDR2 SVGAGI. Trimming took off 5 bases at V and 2 bases at J, with 5 bases between the two ends. This CDR3 is CASSTTTDTQYF. The CDR3 bases are TGTGCCAGCAGTACTACCACAGATACGCAGTATTTT.

V and J are TRBV3-1 (or the pseudogene TRBV3-2) and TRBJ1-3; D perhaps matches TRBD1 (6 bases). V was trimmed by 3 bases and J by 4 bases, leaving 10 bases between them. The CDR3 spans 14 residues. Germline values: CDR1 LGHDT, CDR2 YNNKEL (reference sequence). The CDR3 nucleotides are TGTGCCAGCAGCCAGGGGGCGGCGGGAAACACCATATATTTT. Protein sequence: CASSQGAAGNTIYF.

V gene TRBV3-1 (or the pseudogene TRBV3-2) combines with J gene TRBJ2-5; 11 positions agree with TRBD2. Trimming at V came to 4 bases and at J to 2 bases, leaving 6 bases not matched to a gene. CDR1 and CDR2 from the germline V gene are LGHDT and YNNKEL (reference sequence). This CDR3 is built from 16 residues. CDR3 sequence (DNA): TGTGCCAGCAGCCCTACTAGCGGGGGACCTCAAGAGACCCAGTACTTC. This sequence encodes CASSPTSGGPQETQYF.

The chain recombines TRBV6-2 or TRBV6-3 with TRBJ2-1; TRBD2 matches at 7 bases. Germline loops: CDR1 MNHEY, CDR2 SVGEGT. Unmatched junction bases numbered 10, after V lost 1 base and J lost 7 bases. The CDR3 runs 16 residues. The CDR3 DNA follows: TGTGCCAGCAGTTACTTCCCTAGCGGCCTCTTGAATGAGCAGTTCTTC. Translation: CASSYFPSGLLNEQFF.

V and J are TRBV7-9 and TRBJ1-3; D is unclear. The CDR3 extends over 11 amino acids. V was pared by 4 bases and J by 7 bases, with 5 bases between. Germline V gene sequence: CDR1 SEHNR, CDR2 FQNEAQ (reference sequence). The CDR3 DNA reads as TGTGCCAGCAGCTCCTCCAACACCATATATTTT. It yields the protein CASSSSNTIYF.

The chain couples TRBV2 to TRBJ2-7; 8 bases align to TRBD1. The V and J ends lost 4 bases and 4 bases, in that order; junction bases with no gene match: 6. The CDR3 runs to 14 residues. Germline CDR1 SNHLY, CDR2 FYNNEI. In DNA form, the CDR3 reads TGTGCCAGCAGTGTTGGTACAGGGGGGTACGAGCAGTACTTC. Amino acids: CASSVGTGGYEQYF.

This clone was recorded many times. The gene calls are TRBV9 and TRBJ2-1; tentative D call: TRBD2 (6 bases). Germline V CDR1 and CDR2: SGDLS, YYNGEE. The CDR3 spans 17 residues. V was clipped by 1 base and J by 2 bases, with 16 bases between them. CDR3 in amino acids: CASSVSPKASAYNEQFF. The CDR3 DNA reads as TGTGCCAGCAGCGTATCTCCAAAGGCTAGCGCCTACAATGAGCAGTTCTTC.